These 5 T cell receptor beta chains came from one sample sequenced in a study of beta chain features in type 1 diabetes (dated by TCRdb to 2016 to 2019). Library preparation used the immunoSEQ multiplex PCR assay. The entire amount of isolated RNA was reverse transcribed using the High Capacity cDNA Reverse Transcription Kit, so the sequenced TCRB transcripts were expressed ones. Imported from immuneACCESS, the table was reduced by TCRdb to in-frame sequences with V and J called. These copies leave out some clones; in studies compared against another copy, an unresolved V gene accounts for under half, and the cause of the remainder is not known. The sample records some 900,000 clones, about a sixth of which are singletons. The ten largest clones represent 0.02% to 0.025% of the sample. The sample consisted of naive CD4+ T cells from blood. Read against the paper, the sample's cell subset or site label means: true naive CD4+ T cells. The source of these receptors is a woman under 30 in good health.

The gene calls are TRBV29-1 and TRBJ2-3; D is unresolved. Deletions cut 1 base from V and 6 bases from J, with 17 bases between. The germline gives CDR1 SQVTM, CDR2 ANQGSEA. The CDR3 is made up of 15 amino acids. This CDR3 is CSVEGRPENPDTQYF. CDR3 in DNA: TGCAGCGTTGAAGGCCGGCCTGAAAACCCCGATACGCAGTATTTT.

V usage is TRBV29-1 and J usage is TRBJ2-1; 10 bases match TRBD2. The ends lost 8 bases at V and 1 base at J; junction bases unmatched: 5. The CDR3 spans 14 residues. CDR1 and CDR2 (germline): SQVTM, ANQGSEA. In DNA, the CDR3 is TGCAGCATTGGGACTAGCGCATCCTACAATGAGCAGTTCTTC. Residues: CSIGTSASYNEQFF.

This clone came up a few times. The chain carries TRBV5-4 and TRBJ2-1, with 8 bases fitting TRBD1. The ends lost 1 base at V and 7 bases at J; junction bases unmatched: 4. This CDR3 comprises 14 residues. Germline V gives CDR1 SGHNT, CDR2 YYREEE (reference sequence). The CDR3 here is CASSLQGAINEQFF. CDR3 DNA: TGTGCCAGCAGCTTGCAGGGGGCGATAAATGAGCAGTTCTTC. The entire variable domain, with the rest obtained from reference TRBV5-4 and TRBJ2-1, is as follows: ETGVTQSPTHLIKTRGQQVTLRCSSQSGHNTVSWYQQALGQGPQFIFQYYREEENGRGNFPPRFSGLQFPNYSSELNVNALELDDSALYLCASSLQGAINEQFFGPGTRLTVL.

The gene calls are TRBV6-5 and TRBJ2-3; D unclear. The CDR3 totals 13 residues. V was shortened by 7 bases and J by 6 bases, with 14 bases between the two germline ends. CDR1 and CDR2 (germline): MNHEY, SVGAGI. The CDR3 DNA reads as TGTGCCAGCATGTCAGTTGGCATGGATACGCAGTATTTT. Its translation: CASMSVGMDTQYF.

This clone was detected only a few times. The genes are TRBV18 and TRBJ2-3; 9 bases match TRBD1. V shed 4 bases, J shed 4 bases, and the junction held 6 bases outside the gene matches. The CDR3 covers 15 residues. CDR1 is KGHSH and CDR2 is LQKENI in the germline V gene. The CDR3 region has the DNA TGTGCCAGCTCACGGAGGGACAGGGCCCCAGATACGCAGTATTTT. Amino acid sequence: CASSRRDRAPDTQYF.